These 5 T cell receptor beta chains were all obtained from the same sample, sequenced in a study of blood T cell repertoires in COVID-19. Libraries were prepared by immunoSEQ multiplex PCR; TCRdb keeps only in-frame clonotypes and omits some of them. The sample shows approximately 430,000 clones, 70% to 90% of them seen only once. Source material: peripheral blood. The origin of the receptors is a woman in her twenties or thirties with active or convalescent COVID-19.

The chain links TRBV5-6 to TRBJ1-2, with a possible D match to TRBD1 (5 bases). Germline V gene sequence: CDR1 SGHDT, CDR2 YYEEEE. CDR3 length equals 14 residues. V was cut by 4 bases and J by 6 bases, with 16 bases left in between. DNA for the CDR3: TGTGCCAGCAGCCCGGGACTGCCAGCTCATGGCTACACCTTC. It is translated as CASSPGLPAHGYTF.

This chain links TRBV7-2 with TRBJ2-3, with 7 positions matching TRBD1. The CDR3 sequence is 15 residues long. Germline-derived CDR1 and CDR2 are SGHTA and FQGNSA. V was clipped by 6 bases and J by 6 bases; unmatched bases: 12. The CDR3 is CASRSTGIHYDTQYF. As DNA, the CDR3 is TGTGCCAGCAGGTCGACAGGGATCCATTATGATACGCAGTATTTT. The whole variable domain, filled in from reference TRBV7-2 and TRBJ2-3, reads GAGVSQSPSNKVTEKGKDVELRCDPISGHTALYWYRQSLGQGLEFLIYFQGNSAPDKSGLPSDRFSAERTGGSVSTLTIQRTQQEDSAVYLCASRSTGIHYDTQYFGPGTRLTVL.

V gene TRBV10-3 combines with J gene TRBJ2-7; 12 positions match TRBD2. The CDR3 spans 17 residues. The V segment lost 6 bases and the J segment 0 bases; nucleotides outside the gene matches: 9. The germline CDR1 and CDR2 sequences are ENHRY and SYGVKD. The CDR3 region is CAIRPVASGRGSYEQYF. CDR3 sequence (DNA): TGTGCCATCAGACCTGTGGCTAGCGGGAGGGGCTCCTACGAGCAGTACTTC.

This clone was recorded a few times. This chain uses TRBV18 with TRBJ2-7; a possible D gene is TRBD1 (6 bases). The germline CDR1 and CDR2 sequences are KGHSH and LQKENI. The CDR3 contains 12 residues. V was clipped by 0 bases and J by 7 bases, with 7 bases between them. The CDR3 region has the DNA TGTGCCAGCTCACCACCCACAGGGGAGCAGTACTTC. Translated, it gives CASSPPTGEQYF.

V usage is TRBV5-6 and J usage is TRBJ1-2; D is undetermined. Trimming removed 2 bases from V and 3 bases from J, with 8 bases in between. CDR1 is SGHDT, CDR2 YYEEEE, per germline. The CDR3 loop spans 13 amino acids. The CDR3 DNA sequence: TGTGCCAGCAGCTTTGAGAGTTACTATGGCTACACCTTC. Protein: CASSFESYYGYTF.